The present T cell receptor beta chain was sequenced within a study of cytomegalovirus exposure and HLA in healthy donors. Sequencing used immunoSEQ multiplex PCR; TCRdb keeps in-frame clones, though not all of them. The table has about 280,000 clones, 80% to 90% seen once. This TCR derives from a woman aged 18-29 years in good health and CMV-seronegative. The specimen sequenced was PBMCs.

The CDR3 DNA follows: TGTGCCAGCAGTGACAGGGGCGGTCAGCCCCAGCATTTT. Translated: CASSDRGGQPQHF. The V call is TRBV2, the J call TRBJ1-5, with D possibly matching TRBD1 (6 bases). CDR3 length equals 13 residues. With 3 bases removed from V and 6 bases from J, the gap between germline ends came to 9 bases. Germline CDR1 reads SNHLY; CDR2 reads FYNNEI.